The T cell receptor beta chain under discussion was sequenced for a study of tumor-infiltrating lymphocytes in oesophageal squamous cell carcinoma. A few counts support this clonotype. TCRdb redid the calling of the PCR reads with MiXCR, one entry per CDR3 protein. The sample has approximately 20,000 distinct CDR3 sequences, less than 45% seen once. Between the trimmed V and J ends, which lost 0 bases and 9 bases, there was a span of 12 bases. Germline V gene lookup returns CDR1 LNHNV and CDR2 YYDKDF (reference sequence). The CDR3 contains 15 residues. The receptor was derived from a male donor with esophageal squamous cell carcinoma. The sequencing sample was made of esophageal tumor tissue. The rearrangement uses TRBV15 and TRBJ1-6; the D gene is possibly TRBD1 (6 bases). The CDR3 region has the DNA TGTGCCACCAGCAGAGATTCGACAGGCCTTTCACCCCTCCACTTT. Its protein product is CATSRDSTGLSPLHF.